The 14 T cell receptor beta chains listed next were all sequenced from one sample in a study of identical twins. A single record per CDR3 protein comes from TCRdb applying MiXCR to the 5' RACE reads. The top ten clones hold 4.3% of a sample with 600,000 to 700,000 distinct CDR3 sequences, approximately 22% of them seen once. These data were also reused for a study on T cells expressing NK-cell markers.

Sequenced material: PBMCs. The receptors come from a woman between 18 and 29 years old in good health.

This clonotype was detected a few times. CDR3 sequence: CASRFGGAQRNTEAFF. In DNA form, the CDR3 reads TGTGCCAGTAGATTCGGTGGGGCACAGAGGAACACTGAAGCTTTCTTT. This rearrangement joins TRBV19 to TRBJ1-1; D possibly corresponds to TRBD1 (5 bases). CDR1 and CDR2 (germline): LNHDA, SQIVND (reference sequence). This CDR3 spans 16 amino acids. V lost 6 bases to trimming and J lost 1 base, with 18 bases between them.

This clonotype showed up just a few times. The V call is TRBV20-1, the J call TRBJ1-2; D remains unclear. The CDR3 sequence is 15 residues long. V was shortened by 3 bases and J by 8 bases, with 22 bases between the two germline ends. The germline V gene encodes CDR1 DFQATT and CDR2 SNEGSKA (reference sequence). CDR3 sequence: CSASLGRATFRGYTF. The CDR3 region has the DNA TGCAGTGCTAGCCTAGGGAGGGCGACTTTTCGAGGCTACACCTTC.

The sample holds a few counts of this clonotype. The chain is built from TRBV30 and TRBJ2-7, with D perhaps TRBD1 (6 bases). Germline values: CDR1 GTSNPN, CDR2 SVGIG (reference sequence). Trimming removed 3 bases from V and 4 bases from J, with 10 bases in between. CDR3 length: 12 residues. CDR3 DNA: TGTGCCTGGAGCGCGCAGGGGTACGAGCAGTACTTC. Amino acid sequence: CAWSAQGYEQYF.

The chain's CDR3 is CASTKRDSYEQYF. In DNA, the CDR3 is TGTGCCAGCACTAAACGGGACAGCTACGAGCAGTACTTC. The J gene is TRBJ2-7, the V gene TRBV12-3 or TRBV12-4, with 7 nucleotides matching TRBD1. The ends lost 7 bases at V and 3 bases at J; junction bases unmatched: 6. The CDR3 length is 13 residues.

The V gene is TRBV12-3 or TRBV12-4, the J gene TRBJ2-1; 11 bases are a match to TRBD2. Losses at the gene ends were 10 bases for V and 10 bases for J; bases not matched to a gene: 9. The CDR3 covers 13 residues. The CDR3 DNA reads TGTGCCAACCGGCTAGCGGGGGGAATAGAGCAGTTCTTC. Translation: CANRLAGGIEQFF.

This clonotype was detected only a few times. V and J are TRBV6-5 and TRBJ2-7; 7 bases are shared with TRBD2. Germline-derived CDR1 and CDR2 are MNHEY and SVGAGI. There are 15 residues in the CDR3. The trim removed 3 bases at V and 4 bases at J, leaving 9 bases unmatched. The CDR3 loop reads CASSYLGGELYEQYF. The CDR3 region has the DNA TGTGCCAGCAGTTATTTGGGGGGGGAATTATACGAGCAGTACTTC.

The gene calls are TRBV12-3 or TRBV12-4 and TRBJ2-1; D is possibly TRBD2 (5 bases). This CDR3 has 15 residues. Trimming pared 3 bases from V and 4 bases from J, leaving 13 bases between. CDR3 amino acids: CASSFAGLAYNEQFF. The CDR3 region has the DNA TGTGCCAGCAGTTTTGCAGGACTGGCATACAATGAGCAGTTCTTC.

The chain combines TRBV7-6 with TRBJ2-7, with a tentative D call TRBD2 (5 bases). Trimming took 2 bases from V and 6 from J, leaving 14 bases between them. Germline values: CDR1 SGHVS, CDR2 FNYEAQ. The CDR3 covers 14 residues. CDR3 protein: CASSLRGRGLEQYF. The CDR3, as DNA: TGTGCCAGCAGCTTACGTGGACGAGGGCTCGAGCAGTACTTC.

This clonotype was detected only a few times. The rearrangement links TRBV29-1 to TRBJ2-3; 11 bases match TRBD2. This CDR3 is 15 amino acids long. Germline loops: CDR1 SQVTM, CDR2 ANQGSEA. V shed 4 bases, J shed 6 bases, and the junction held 9 bases outside the gene matches. The CDR3 here is CSVAGLAAPRDTQYF. The DNA for the CDR3 is TGCAGCGTTGCGGGACTAGCGGCACCTCGGGATACGCAGTATTTT.

The V call is TRBV27, the J call TRBJ1-1; D is perhaps TRBD1 (5 bases). Germline assignment: CDR1 MNHEY and CDR2 SMNVEV (reference sequence). Trimming took off 3 bases at V and 5 bases at J, with 13 bases between the two ends. The CDR3 has 14 residues. The CDR3 loop is CASSFSRGYTEAFF. The CDR3 DNA reads TGTGCCAGCAGTTTCTCACGGGGGTATACTGAAGCTTTCTTT.

A few counts support this clonotype. The chain couples TRBV6-1 to TRBJ2-3, with 7 bases matching TRBD2. Per germline, CDR1 MNHNS and CDR2 SASEGT. CDR3 length equals 19 residues. With 5 bases clipped from V and 0 bases from J, the junction kept 17 bases outside the gene matches. CDR3: CASSPTRYKSGVSTDTQYF. The CDR3 DNA reads TGTGCCAGCAGTCCCACCCGATATAAGAGCGGGGTTAGCACAGATACGCAGTATTTT.

In nucleotides, the CDR3 is TGTGCCAGCAGTAGGGGACTGGAGGACTATGGCTACACCTTC. As protein: CASSRGLEDYGYTF. The rearrangement links TRBV6-1 to TRBJ1-2; perhaps TRBD1 as D (5 bases). CDR1 and CDR2 from the germline V gene are MNHNS and SASEGT. V was shortened by 5 bases and J by 3 bases, with 13 bases between the two germline ends. This CDR3 comprises 14 residues.

V usage is TRBV11-3 and J usage is TRBJ2-4, with D hard to call. Germline CDR1 reads SGHNT; CDR2 reads YENEEA. This CDR3 comprises 15 residues. The V end was cut by 5 bases, the J end by 8 bases, with 19 bases between. The CDR3 is CASSLGMLGYDIQYF. DNA for the CDR3: TGTGCCAGCAGCCTCGGCATGCTTGGGTACGACATTCAGTACTTC. The whole variable domain, filled in from reference TRBV11-3 and TRBJ2-4, reads EAGVVQSPRYKIIEKKQPVAFWCNPISGHNTLYWYLQNLGQGPELLIRYENEEAVDDSQLPKDRFSAERLKGVDSTLKIQPAELGDSAVYLCASSLGMLGYDIQYFGAGTRLSVL.

This clonotype turned up a few times. The chain recombines TRBV12-3 or TRBV12-4 with TRBJ2-1; 9 bases map to TRBD2. This CDR3 region has 16 residues. V gave up 6 bases and J gave up 9 bases; unmatched junction bases: 15. DNA of the CDR3: TGTGCCAGCAGCACCACCATCGGGGGTAGCGGGAGTGAGCAGTTCTTC. It specifies CASSTTIGGSGSEQFF.